The TCR beta chain under discussion was sequenced for a study of PD-1 blockade in classical Hodgkin lymphoma. About this clone itself: This same CDR3 is encoded by further DNA sequences in the sample.

Assay: immunoSEQ multiplex PCR; the TCRdb copy retains only in-frame clones and omits some. The sample has about 150,000 clones; about 81% are singletons. V lost 0 bases to trimming and J lost 4 bases; unmatched junction nucleotides: 5. The CDR3 runs to 16 residues. Germline V gene lookup returns CDR1 SGHRS and CDR2 YFSETQ. With no exception, relapse followed autologous stem cell transplantation in all patients, and brentuximab vedotin exposure varied. This clonotype was sampled from a human donor with classical Hodgkin lymphoma. V usage is TRBV5-1 and J usage is TRBJ2-5, with TRBD2 matching over 11 bases. The sequences come from peripheral blood mononuclear cells (PBMCs), collected before the second cycle of nivolumab. CDR3 loop: CASSLVLAGGRETQYF. CDR3 coding DNA: TGCGCCAGCAGCTTGGTTCTAGCGGGGGGTAGAGAGACCCAGTACTTC.